This T cell receptor (beta chain) is from a study of shared clonotypes between healthy human individuals. Across the study: Every donor yielded three CD4 naive, three CD4 memory, two CD8 naive and one CD8 memory plate. General study results and limits: Despite large depth, rarefaction showed incomplete sorted-subset sequencing. Non-shared clonotypes showed lower generation probabilities than clonotypes common to all four donors.

Sequenced by immunoSEQ multiplex PCR; TCRdb stores in-frame clones only, minus some. The table has millions of clones, about 95% seen once. A remark on this clone: Its antigen is as yet unknown. It may be a read error: a sequence one base away is much more abundant.

Trimming removed 0 bases at V and 3 bases at J, with 10 bases between. The CDR3 loop spans 14 amino acids. CDR1 SGHRS and CDR2 YFSETQ come from the germline V gene. The specimen sequenced was naive CD4+ T cells sorted from blood. Subset in this sample: CD45RA+ positively selected. This chain joins TRBV5-1 and TRBJ2-7; D is unresolved. This TCR came from a man aged 18-30 years in good health. The CDR3 nucleotides are TGCGCCAGCAGCTTGGACGGAAACGGCTACGAGCAGTACTTC. Protein sequence: CASSLDGNGYEQYF.